The T cell receptor beta chain under discussion was sequenced for a study of cytomegalovirus exposure and HLA in healthy donors. Whole-study findings and limits: Both high specificity and high sensitivity reportedly marked the classifier's diagnosis of cytomegalovirus status. The authors confirmed in vitro that three CMV-associated chains were specific for CMV antigens. Reportedly, TCR beta sequences accurately predicted HLA-A and HLA-B alleles in most subjects.

The CDR3 covers 14 residues. CDR1 is SGDLS, CDR2 YYNGEE, per germline. Trimming left V 4 bases short and J 4 bases short, with 14 bases between. The PCR employed 60 Vbeta primers together with 13 Jbeta primers. Generated by immunoSEQ multiplex PCR, the TCRdb table keeps only in-frame clones and is missing some. The sample includes 100,000 to 150,000 clones. On this clone: The antigen remains undetermined.

The material sequenced was PBMCs. The clonotype was recovered from a man between 18 and 35 years old in good health and CMV-seronegative. The V call is TRBV9, the J call TRBJ1-2, with D maybe TRBD1 (6 bases). The CDR3 is CASSIRGASYGYTF. In nucleotides, the CDR3 is TGTGCCAGCAGCATTCGGGGGGCCAGCTATGGCTACACCTTC.